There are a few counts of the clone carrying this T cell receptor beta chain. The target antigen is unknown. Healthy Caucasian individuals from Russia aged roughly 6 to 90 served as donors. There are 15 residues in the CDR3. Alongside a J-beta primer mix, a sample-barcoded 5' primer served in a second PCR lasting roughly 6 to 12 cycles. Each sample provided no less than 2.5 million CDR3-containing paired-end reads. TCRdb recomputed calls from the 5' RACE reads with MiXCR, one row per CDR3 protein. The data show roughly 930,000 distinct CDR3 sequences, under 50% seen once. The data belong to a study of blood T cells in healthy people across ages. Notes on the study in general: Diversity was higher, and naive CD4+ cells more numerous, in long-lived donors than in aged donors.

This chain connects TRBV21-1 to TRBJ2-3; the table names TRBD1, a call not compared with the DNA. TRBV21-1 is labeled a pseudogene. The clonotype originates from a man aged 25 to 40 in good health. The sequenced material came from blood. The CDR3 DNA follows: TGTGCCAGCAGCAAACACGGACAGGGGGCGGATACGCAGTATTTT. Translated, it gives CASSKHGQGADTQYF.